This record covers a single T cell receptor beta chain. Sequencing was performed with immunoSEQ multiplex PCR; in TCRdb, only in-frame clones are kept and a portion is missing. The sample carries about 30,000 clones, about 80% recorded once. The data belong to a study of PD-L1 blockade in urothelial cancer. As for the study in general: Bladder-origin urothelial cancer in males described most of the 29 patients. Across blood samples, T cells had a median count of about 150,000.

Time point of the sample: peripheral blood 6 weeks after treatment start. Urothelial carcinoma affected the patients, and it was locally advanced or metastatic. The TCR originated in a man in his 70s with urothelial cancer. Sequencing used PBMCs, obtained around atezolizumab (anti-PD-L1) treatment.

The CDR3 sequence is CASSRDSTGDNEQFF. CDR3 DNA sequence: TGTGCCAGCAGTCGCGACTCAACAGGGGACAATGAGCAGTTCTTC. The chain recombines TRBV6-5 with TRBJ2-1, with 7 nucleotides matching TRBD1. Per germline, CDR1 MNHEY and CDR2 SVGAGI. The junction had 9 bases not matched to a gene; V was cut back by 5 bases and J by 5 bases. CDR3 length: 15 amino acids.